This T cell receptor (beta chain) appears in the sequencing data of a study of blood T cell repertoires in COVID-19. In the study overall: Italy, Spain and the United States were the sources of the convalescent and acute COVID-19 samples. The analysed material was cDNA or gDNA that came from T cells, B-cell-depleted T cells, or PBMCs.

Original processing methods: It was from reference gene primer amplification that nucleated cell counts were estimated. The data were produced by immunoSEQ multiplex PCR, yet TCRdb's version contains in-frame clones alone and is incomplete. Clone size and the V and J calls come from that table; the DNA yielded D and trimming. The sample has some 190,000 clones, around 79% seen once. The sample was peripheral blood. The sequence came from a woman aged 45-59 years with acute or convalescent COVID-19.

The CDR3 bases are TGTGCCAGCAGCCCCCGGAACAGTTTGAACACTGAAGCTTTCTTT. It is translated as CASSPRNSLNTEAFF. The chain has TRBV7-9 and TRBJ1-1; D ambiguous. CDR1 is SEHNR and CDR2 is FQNEAQ in the germline V gene (reference sequence). Trimming shortened V by 5 bases and J by 0 bases, and 13 bases separated the two germline ends. This CDR3 region has 15 residues.